Listed below are T cell receptor beta chains from one sample, sequenced in a study of Ad26.COV2.S vaccination and SARS-CoV-2 variants. Using immunoSEQ multiplex PCR, the repertoire was profiled, and TCRdb retains in-frame clones only, with some absent. This table holds 250,000 to 300,000 clones, around 87% found once. The sample consisted of peripheral blood, taken in a trial of Ad26.COV2.S vaccine versus placebo. These receptors were taken from a person aged 18-65 years who received the Ad26.COV2.S COVID-19 vaccine or a placebo. Both conserved end residues are part of each CDR3. A D gene is named only where the DNA matches it firmly. Size tells how often a clone was seen (once, few, many) or the class of an expanded clone, and some rows leave it out.

j_call clone_size v_call d_call cdr3_nt cdr3_aa
TRBJ1-4 once TRBV5-1 . TGCGCCAGCAGCCCGGGCGGGGGGGGCCCTAATGAAAAACTGTTTTTT CASSPGGGGPNEKLFF
TRBJ2-7 . TRBV4-3 . TGCGCCAGCAGCCAGGAAAGAAAATCGAACTACGAGCAGTACTTC CASSQERKSNYEQYF
TRBJ1-2 . TRBV18 TRBD1 TGTGCCAGCTCACCGACGGGACAGGGGAATGGCGGCTACACCTTC CASSPTGQGNGGYTF
TRBJ2-1 . TRBV24-1 . TGTGCCACCAGCACGGGGGGGACAGGGCACAATGAGCAGTTCTTC CATSTGGTGHNEQFF
TRBJ1-2 . TRBV10-1 TRBD1 TGCGCCAGCTCTAGGGACAGCCTCTATGGCTACACCTTC CASSRDSLYGYTF
TRBJ2-1 . TRBV10-1 TRBD1 TGCGCCAGCAGTGTCTTGGACAGGAGCTACAATGAGCAGTTCTTC CASSVLDRSYNEQFF
TRBJ1-2 few TRBV5-1 . TGCGCCAGCAGCTTGGACGGCCCCTGGGGTGGCTACACCTTC CASSLDGPWGGYTF
TRBJ2-1 once TRBV7-2 TRBD2 TGTGCCAGCAGCCTGTGGACTAGCGGGATTAGAAGCTCCTACAATGAGCAGTTCTTC CASSLWTSGIRSSYNEQFF
TRBJ2-5 . TRBV14 . TGTGCCAGCAGCCAAGCCAGGGGCGGGTGGCAGCAAGAGACCCAGTACTTC CASSQARGGWQQETQYF
TRBJ1-5 few TRBV19 . TGTGCCAGTAGTCCGGCAGGGTATAGCAATCAGCCCCAGCATTTT CASSPAGYSNQPQHF
TRBJ1-4 . TRBV11-2 . TGTGCCAGCAGCTTAGTAGCCCGAGGTGAAAAACTGTTTTTT CASSLVARGEKLFF
TRBJ1-2 . TRBV2 TRBD1 TGTGCCAGCATTCTTGTCGGGACAGGGACAAACTATGGCTACACCTTC CASILVGTGTNYGYTF